One sample yielded the 32 T cell receptor beta chains listed below, sequenced in a study of T cells in tuberculosis. Repertoires were generated with immunoSEQ multiplex PCR, while TCRdb's copy carries only in-frame clones and drops some. This sample has over 20,000 clones; 97% occur once, and the top ten carry roughly 6.2%. Sequencing input: PBMCs. The receptors here all came from a donor aged 10-35 years with latent tuberculosis or without tuberculosis infection.

The chain links TRBV29-1 to TRBJ2-1; 10 positions match TRBD1. There are 13 residues in the CDR3. V lost 6 bases to trimming and J lost 3 bases; unmatched junction nucleotides: 2. CDR1 and CDR2 from the germline V gene are SQVTM and ANQGSEA. The CDR3: CSVWTGGYNEQFF. The CDR3 coding sequence is TGCAGCGTATGGACAGGGGGCTACAATGAGCAGTTCTTC.

V gene TRBV7-9 combines with J gene TRBJ2-7; 7 bases line up with TRBD1. The germline V gene has CDR1 SEHNR and CDR2 FQNEAQ (reference sequence). The V gene end was trimmed by 4 bases and the J gene end by 9 bases; junction bases not matched to a gene: 6. This CDR3 comprises 12 residues. This CDR3 reads CASSSLNRGQYF. DNA of the CDR3: TGTGCCAGCAGCTCATTAAACAGGGGGCAGTACTTC.

The V call is TRBV6-6, the J call TRBJ1-2; maybe TRBD1 (6 bases). This CDR3 comprises 16 residues. V lost 6 bases and J lost 0, with 17 bases in between. CDR1 is MNHNY, CDR2 SVGAGI, per germline (reference sequence). The CDR3 nucleotides read TGTGCCAGCAGCCTCTTTCAGGGGACCACTAACTATGGCTACACCTTC. This translates into CASSLFQGTTNYGYTF.

V is TRBV27 and J is TRBJ1-2, with a tentative D call TRBD1 (6 bases). V was trimmed by 4 bases and J by 1 base, leaving 16 bases between them. The germline V gene has CDR1 MNHEY and CDR2 SMNVEV (reference sequence). This CDR3 region has 16 residues. The CDR3 region is CASSSTPGTYNYGYTF. The CDR3 DNA reads TGTGCCAGCAGTTCCACACCCGGGACATATAACTATGGCTACACCTTC.

V gene TRBV7-9 combines with J gene TRBJ2-5, with 10 bases that match TRBD2. Per the germline V gene, CDR1 is SEHNR and CDR2 is FQNEAQ (reference sequence). The junction had 9 bases not matched to a gene; V was cut back by 3 bases and J by 2 bases. This CDR3 is 17 amino acids long. CDR3 sequence: CASSLPSERGGQETQYF. The CDR3 DNA is TGTGCCAGCAGCTTGCCCAGCGAGCGGGGGGGTCAAGAGACCCAGTACTTC.

The J gene is TRBJ1-5, the V gene TRBV30; 9 nucleotides line up with TRBD1. There are 15 residues in the CDR3. Germline values: CDR1 GTSNPN, CDR2 SVGIG (reference sequence). V gave up 2 bases and J gave up 6 bases; unmatched junction bases: 8. The CDR3 sequence is CAWSPQQGAGQPQHF. CDR3 DNA: TGTGCCTGGAGTCCCCAACAGGGGGCAGGTCAGCCCCAGCATTTT.

The V gene is TRBV7-9, the J gene TRBJ2-5; maybe TRBD2 (5 bases). CDR1 SEHNR and CDR2 FQNEAQ come from the germline V gene (reference sequence). Trimming cost V 3 bases and J 0 bases, with 8 bases left between them. The CDR3 is made up of 14 amino acids. DNA for the CDR3: TGTGCCAGCAGCTTCGGGGAGTACCAAGAGACCCAGTACTTC. This sequence encodes CASSFGEYQETQYF.

The V and J genes are TRBV5-4 and TRBJ2-5, with 8 bases that match TRBD2. Germline V lookup: CDR1 SGHNT, CDR2 YYREEE (reference sequence). The CDR3 runs 14 residues. The V gene end was trimmed by 0 bases and the J gene end by 5 bases; junction bases not matched to a gene: 3. CDR3 amino acids: CASSLVGGGETQYF. DNA for the CDR3: TGTGCCAGCAGCTTGGTGGGCGGGGGGGAGACCCAGTACTTC. The variable domain in full, with the rest retrieved from reference TRBV5-4 and TRBJ2-5, is ETGVTQSPTHLIKTRGQQVTLRCSSQSGHNTVSWYQQALGQGPQFIFQYYREEENGRGNFPPRFSGLQFPNYSSELNVNALELDDSALYLCASSLVGGGETQYFGPGTRLLVL.

The chain uses TRBV13 and TRBJ2-7, with D perhaps TRBD2 (5 bases). CDR1 and CDR2 (germline): PRHDT, FYEKMQ (reference sequence). This CDR3 is built from 12 residues. Deletions cut 4 bases from V and 7 bases from J, with 11 bases between. CDR3 sequence (DNA): TGTGCCAGCAGCTCTATCAGAGGGGAGCAGTACTTC. Encoded protein: CASSSIRGEQYF.

The J gene is TRBJ1-1, the V gene TRBV29-1, with 8 bases identical to TRBD1. V lost 5 bases to trimming and J lost 1 base; unmatched junction nucleotides: 3. This CDR3 has 13 residues. Per the germline V gene, CDR1 is SQVTM and CDR2 is ANQGSEA. The CDR3 is CSVPGTGNTEAFF. CDR3 DNA: TGCAGCGTTCCCGGGACAGGGAACACTGAAGCTTTCTTT.

The V gene is TRBV19, the J gene TRBJ1-6, with D perhaps matching TRBD1 (5 bases). The CDR3 is made up of 13 amino acids. The germline V gene has CDR1 LNHDA and CDR2 SQIVND (reference sequence). V lost 8 bases to trimming and J lost 7 bases, with 12 bases between them. This CDR3 reads CASDPKGNSPLHF. The CDR3 DNA reads as TGTGCCAGTGACCCGAAGGGGAATTCACCCCTCCACTTT.

The chain uses TRBV5-1 and TRBJ2-7; no clear D. Trimming pared 0 bases from V and 0 bases from J, leaving 7 bases between. The germline V gene has CDR1 SGHRS and CDR2 YFSETQ. This CDR3 contains 14 residues. CDR3 sequence (DNA): TGCGCCAGCAGCTTGGCCGGGTCCTCCTACGAGCAGTACTTC. Amino acid sequence: CASSLAGSSYEQYF.

The chain links TRBV7-8 to TRBJ1-3; weak D call: TRBD1 (5 bases). In germline, CDR1 is SGHVS, CDR2 FQNEAQ. This CDR3 has 14 residues. The ends were cut back, 5 bases at V and 3 bases at J, with 11 bases in the middle. Here the CDR3 DNA reads TGTGCCAGCAGCGGGGCTGTCAGTGGAAACACCATATATTTT. Translated: CASSGAVSGNTIYF.

This chain uses TRBV10-1 with TRBJ2-2, with D unclear. V lost 8 bases to trimming and J lost 0 bases, with 13 bases between them. Germline assignment: CDR1 WNHNN and CDR2 SYGVQD (reference sequence). This CDR3 spans 15 amino acids. CDR3 coding DNA: TGCGCCAGCCAGGCCGTGAGCCCGAACACCGGGGAGCTGTTTTTT. Its protein is CASQAVSPNTGELFF.

This clone was seen just once. The chain combines TRBV7-8 with TRBJ2-7; possibly TRBD2 for D (6 bases). The CDR3 has 14 residues. Trimming took 5 bases from V and 2 from J, leaving 13 bases between them. Germline CDR1 is SGHVS and CDR2 is FQNEAQ. The CDR3 DNA is TGTGCCAGCAGCCCCCCGCCGGGAGCCTACGAGCAGTACTTC. Protein product: CASSPPPGAYEQYF.

This chain links TRBV19 with TRBJ1-1, with 9 bases matching TRBD1. Germline V CDR1 and CDR2: LNHDA, SQIVND (reference sequence). V lost 5 bases, J lost 3 bases, and 7 bases stayed unmatched. CDR3 length equals 15 residues. For the CDR3, the DNA is TGTGCCAGTAGTTATACAGGGGGCTTTGACACTGAAGCTTTCTTT. Translation: CASSYTGGFDTEAFF.

This chain links TRBV9 with TRBJ1-6; D is unclear. Germline V gene lookup returns CDR1 SGDLS and CDR2 YYNGEE. V shed 0 bases and J shed 8 bases, with 15 bases lying between them. The CDR3 has 16 amino acids. This CDR3 reads CASSVESTPSYSPLHF. The CDR3 DNA reads TGTGCCAGCAGCGTAGAGTCGACACCGTCCTATTCACCCCTCCACTTT.

The chain carries TRBV28 and TRBJ2-1; D may be TRBD1 (5 bases). There are 14 residues in the CDR3. CDR1 MDHEN and CDR2 SYDVKM come from the germline V gene. The V end lost 3 bases, the J end lost 8 bases, and 14 bases lay between the germline ends. The CDR3 protein is CASSFPGLGDEQFF. The CDR3 bases are TGTGCCAGCAGTTTTCCAGGCCTAGGGGATGAGCAGTTCTTC.

The chain combines TRBV7-7 with TRBJ2-5; D possibly corresponds to TRBD1 (5 bases). This CDR3 is built from 12 residues. V shed 5 bases and J shed 4 bases, with 8 bases lying between them. Germline V gene lookup returns CDR1 SSHAT and CDR2 FNYEAQ (reference sequence). The CDR3 sequence is CASSRGLETQYF. The CDR3 DNA is TGTGCCAGCAGCAGGGGCTTAGAGACCCAGTACTTC.

This clone was picked up one time. The chain links TRBV29-1 to TRBJ1-3; D might be TRBD1 (5 bases). Between the trimmed V and J ends, which lost 0 bases and 2 bases, there was a span of 11 bases. This CDR3 has 15 residues. Germline-derived CDR1 and CDR2 are SQVTM and ANQGSEA. CDR3 DNA: TGCAGCGTTGAAGAACCAGGGTTAGCTGGAAACACCATATATTTT. This codes for CSVEEPGLAGNTIYF. Using reference TRBV29-1 and TRBJ1-3 for the parts outside the CDR3, the full variable domain is SAVISQKPSRDICQRGTSLTIQCQVDSQVTMMFWYRQQPGQSLTLIATANQGSEATYESGFVIDKFPISRPNLTFSTLTVSNMSPEDSSIYLCSVEEPGLAGNTIYFGEGSWLTVV.

The sample holds one count of this clone. This sequence joins TRBV5-1 and TRBJ2-3; D gene uncertain. Per germline, CDR1 SGHRS and CDR2 YFSETQ. Deletions cut 4 bases from V and 4 bases from J, with 16 bases between. This CDR3 spans 15 amino acids. As DNA, the CDR3 is TGCGCCAGCAGCGCGGAACCACTCCGGGCAGATACGCAGTATTTT. Translation gives CASSAEPLRADTQYF.

The gene calls are TRBV19 and TRBJ1-5; 9 nucleotides align to TRBD1. This CDR3 comprises 17 residues. Germline assignment: CDR1 LNHDA and CDR2 SQIVND (reference sequence). The trim removed 3 bases at V and 7 bases at J, leaving 13 bases unmatched. CDR3 sequence reads: CASSILHRGPVRQPQHF. CDR3 DNA sequence: TGTGCCAGTAGTATCCTCCACAGGGGGCCGGTTCGGCAGCCCCAGCATTTT.

The chain combines TRBV28 with TRBJ2-7, with 8 bases matching TRBD1. CDR3 length equals 14 residues. The germline CDR1 and CDR2 sequences are MDHEN and SYDVKM. With 3 bases clipped from V and 4 bases from J, the junction kept 5 bases outside the gene matches. The CDR3 region is CASSFHRGSYEQYF. The CDR3 DNA follows: TGTGCCAGCAGTTTTCACAGGGGGAGTTACGAGCAGTACTTC.

The chain couples TRBV6-5 to TRBJ1-5; maybe TRBD1 (5 bases). The germline V and J ends were trimmed by 5 bases and 3 bases, with 14 bases remaining between them. CDR1 is MNHEY, CDR2 SVGAGI, per germline. The CDR3 covers 15 residues. The CDR3 DNA sequence: TGTGCCAGCAGTCCCCCCCCAGGGTACAATCAGCCCCAGCATTTT. Its protein is CASSPPPGYNQPQHF.

V usage is TRBV18 and J usage is TRBJ1-1; D is unresolved. CDR1 and CDR2 (germline): KGHSH, LQKENI. V lost 1 base, J lost 5 bases, and 11 bases lay in between. The CDR3 spans 14 residues. The CDR3 coding sequence is TGTGCCAGCTCACCACTTGTGCTGGAGACTGAAGCTTTCTTT. Protein product: CASSPLVLETEAFF.

V usage is TRBV9 and J usage is TRBJ2-5; 10 bases map to TRBD2. The CDR3 sequence is 14 residues long. Germline assignment: CDR1 SGDLS and CDR2 YYNGEE. V was pared by 3 bases and J by 7 bases, with 6 bases of the junction left unmatched. The CDR3 protein is CASSATSGKGTQYF. In DNA, the CDR3 is TGTGCCAGCAGCGCCACTAGCGGGAAGGGGACCCAGTACTTC.

The rearrangement links TRBV7-3 to TRBJ1-2, with 9 bases fitting TRBD1. This CDR3 spans 13 amino acids. The trim removed 5 bases at V and 8 bases at J, leaving 6 bases unmatched. In germline, CDR1 is SGHTA, CDR2 FQGTGA. CDR3 amino acids: CASSAVTGGGYTF. CDR3 DNA: TGTGCCAGCAGCGCAGTTACAGGGGGCGGCTACACCTTC.

The chain couples TRBV19 to TRBJ1-6, with 7 bases fitting TRBD1. The germline gives CDR1 LNHDA, CDR2 SQIVND (reference sequence). Trimming removed 0 bases from V and 4 bases from J; junction bases left unmatched: 0. This CDR3 contains 15 residues. The CDR3 coding sequence is TGTGCCAGTAGTATAGAACAGGGGTATAATTCACCCCTCCACTTT. The encoded protein is CASSIEQGYNSPLHF.

The chain links TRBV30 to TRBJ2-3, with a possible D match to TRBD2 (5 bases). The CDR3 length is 21 residues. Germline lookup yields CDR1 GTSNPN and CDR2 SVGIG (reference sequence). Trimming took off 0 bases at V and 1 base at J, with 29 bases between the two ends. CDR3: CAWSVVRLSARLSRRTDTQYF. The CDR3 nucleotides read TGTGCCTGGAGTGTCGTGCGTTTAAGCGCCCGACTATCAAGGCGCACAGATACGCAGTATTTT.

This sequence joins TRBV7-2 and TRBJ2-7, with 8 bases aligning to TRBD1. V gave up 0 bases and J gave up 5 bases; unmatched junction bases: 3. The CDR3 consists of 14 residues. Germline CDR1 reads SGHTA; CDR2 reads FQGNSA. The CDR3 bases are TGTGCCAGCAGCTTAGCGCCAGGGGGCGACGAGCAGTACTTC. This sequence encodes CASSLAPGGDEQYF.

This clone was recorded once. The rearrangement uses TRBV28 and TRBJ1-2; no clear D. This CDR3 comprises 16 residues. Germline CDR1 reads MDHEN; CDR2 reads SYDVKM. V lost 3 bases to trimming and J lost 2 bases, with 16 bases between them. The CDR3 DNA reads TGTGCCAGCAGTTTTCAGAGCGACCTACCGAACTATGGCTACACCTTC. It translates to CASSFQSDLPNYGYTF.

The chain uses TRBV6-6 and TRBJ1-1; no clear D. V dropped 4 bases and J dropped 4 bases, with 7 bases sitting between them. Germline CDR1 is MNHNY and CDR2 is SVGAGI (reference sequence). The length of the CDR3 is 12 residues. The CDR3 DNA reads as TGTGCCAGCAGTTTCCCCCTCACTGAAGCTTTCTTT. Protein: CASSFPLTEAFF.